The 3 T cell receptor beta chains listed next were all sequenced from one sample in a study of quantifying T cell responses using KT2 cells. Study information: TCR alpha and beta constant-region primers primed reverse transcription of RNA.

An oligo carrying a UMI was ligated to the cDNA 3' end. The first PCR ran roughly 4 cycles with an equimolar RC1.1 and RC1.2 beta primer mix. TCRdb reprocessed the UMI-ligation and nested PCR reads with MiXCR, giving one entry per CDR3 protein. The data show tens of thousands of distinct CDR3 sequences, 10% seen once. Sequenced: PBMCs spiked with cells of the T cell clone KT2. The source of these receptors is a human donor.

In its sample, this clonotype was seen a few times. The V gene is TRBV20-1, the J gene TRBJ2-1; 10 nucleotides align to TRBD2. CDR3 length equals 14 residues. The germline V gene encodes CDR1 DFQATT and CDR2 SNEGSKA (reference sequence). V lost 1 base to trimming and J lost 6 bases; unmatched junction nucleotides: 3. The CDR3 sequence: CSARGLAGANEQFF. The CDR3 DNA sequence: TGCAGTGCTAGAGGGCTAGCGGGAGCCAATGAGCAGTTCTTC.

The rearrangement joins TRBV6-5 to TRBJ1-1, with D hard to call. CDR3 length: 16 residues. The V gene's germline CDR1 is MNHEY and CDR2 SVGAGI. Trimming pared 6 bases from V and 5 bases from J, leaving 22 bases between. The CDR3 loop reads CASSLLKMTYRTEAFF. CDR3 nucleotides: TGTGCCAGCAGCCTCCTTAAGATGACGTATAGGACTGAAGCTTTCTTT.

CDR3 DNA sequence: TGTGCCTGGAGTGTCCGCGGGGTGGGAGAGACCCAGTACTTC. Translated, it gives CAWSVRGVGETQYF. The rearrangement uses TRBV30 and TRBJ2-5; D may be TRBD2 (6 bases). Trimming took off 0 bases at V and 4 bases at J, with 12 bases between the two ends. The germline V gene encodes CDR1 GTSNPN and CDR2 SVGIG (reference sequence). There are 14 residues in the CDR3.